This T cell receptor (beta chain) comes out of a study of PD-L1 blockade in urothelial cancer. Germline V gene lookup returns CDR1 MNHNY and CDR2 SVGAGI (reference sequence). This CDR3 spans 12 amino acids. V lost 6 bases, J lost 6 bases, and 12 bases lay in between. Method: immunoSEQ multiplex PCR; TCRdb's copy keeps in-frame clones and lacks some. Here the sample spans roughly 20,000 clones, about 91% being singletons. The material sequenced was PBMCs, taken around atezolizumab (anti-PD-L1) treatment. The TCR was taken from a man aged 50 to 60 with urothelial cancer. The chain has TRBV6-6 and TRBJ2-7; D is possibly TRBD1 (6 bases). This CDR3 is CASSLGQFEQYF. The DNA of the CDR3 is TGTGCCAGCAGCTTGGGACAATTCGAGCAGTACTTC.